This TCR beta chain was documented in a study of shared clonotypes between healthy human individuals. This CDR3 spans 14 amino acids. The germline V and J ends were trimmed by 7 bases and 2 bases, with 12 bases remaining between them. Germline V gene lookup returns CDR1 SQVTM and CDR2 ANQGSEA. The table came from immunoSEQ multiplex PCR; TCRdb's copy has only in-frame clones and leaves some out. The data contain under 150,000 clones, around two thirds of them singletons. The chain has TRBV29-1 and TRBJ2-6; possibly TRBD2 for D (6 bases). The source material was memory CD8+ T cells sorted from blood. Indicated subset: CD45RO+ cells pooled with CCR7-negative TemRA cells. The receptor comes from a woman under 40 in good health. As DNA, the CDR3 is TGCAGCGGCGGGGAAAGTACTGGGGCCAACGTCCTGACTTTC. Amino acid sequence: CSGGESTGANVLTF.